The 2 T cell receptor beta chains in this list originate from one sample, sequenced in a study of T cells expressing NK-cell markers. With the 5' RACE reads reprocessed, TCRdb shows one record per CDR3 protein and no DNA. Its table lists around 1,300 distinct CDR3 sequences. Sequenced sample: blood T cells: a sorted CD56 or NKG2C T cell subset, CD4+ or CD8+ T cells, or bulk PBMC T cells (not recorded which). The receptor set was obtained from a woman younger than 30 in good health.

This clonotype is classed as medium-sized by frequency. V is TRBV27 and J is TRBJ1-1; TCRdb returns TRBD1, unconfirmable since there is no DNA. CDR1 is MNHEY and CDR2 is SMNVEV in the germline V gene (reference sequence). CDR3 length: 15 amino acids. This CDR3 is CASSLSMGGYTEAFF.

The chain employs TRBV12-3 or TRBV12-4 and TRBJ1-5; there is no DNA to check the TCRdb D call of TRBD1. CDR3 length: 14 residues. The CDR3 region is CASSHRQFNQPQHF.